This TCR beta chain was recorded in a study of PD-1 blockade in classical Hodgkin lymphoma. Deletions cut 0 bases from V and 7 bases from J, with 18 bases between. CDR3 length equals 16 residues. Germline V gene lookup returns CDR1 MGHRA and CDR2 YSYEKL. Study-wide points: Whatever underlies the repertoire differences (possibly disease activity or prior therapy) remains undefined. When set against healthy donors, newly diagnosed patients were reported to show lower baseline TCR diversity. Complete responders started with a diversity level that resembled newly diagnosed patients at baseline.

On this clone itself: Its antigen is not known.

The assay was immunoSEQ multiplex PCR, and TCRdb's table has in-frame clones only and misses some. The profile shows about 61,000 clones, around nine tenths of them singletons. Time point noted: cycle 4 day 1 (C4D1), after around six weeks of nivolumab. With no exception, relapse followed autologous stem cell transplantation in all patients, and brentuximab vedotin exposure varied. Relapsed/refractory classical Hodgkin lymphoma patients had complete, partial or progressive responses. Sample: peripheral blood mononuclear cells (PBMCs), taken before the fourth cycle of nivolumab. The chain couples TRBV4-1 to TRBJ2-5; D unresolved. This clonotype originated in a human donor with classical Hodgkin lymphoma. DNA of the CDR3: TGCGCCAGCAGCCAAGAACGACCTCCCGTCCCAGGGACCCAGTACTTC. This translates into CASSQERPPVPGTQYF.